This TCR beta chain originates from a study of Graves' ophthalmopathy and Graves' hyperthyroidism. Study-wide results and caveats: Also, most clonotypes expanded in the thyroid above 0.001 frequency appeared in blood. Ophthalmopathy progression was predicted with 55% to 71% sensitivity and 72% to 80% specificity.

Trimming pared 5 bases from V and 5 bases from J, leaving 9 bases between. The CDR3 is 11 residues long. Germline V gene data show CDR1 as DFQATT and CDR2 as SNEGSKA (reference sequence). TCR beta CDR3 regions were amplified from RNA transcripts. First-round RT-PCR employed HTBI primers, with a second-round multiplex PCR after it. MiXCR was run by TCRdb on the multiplex PCR reads, yielding one entry per CDR3 protein. This table holds about 740,000 distinct CDR3 sequences, 40% found once. With respect to this clonotype: No antigen is known for it.

Ophthalmopathy-affected donors exhibited moderate-to-severe activity, CAS ≥3, NOSPECS ≥4, and duration under 3 months. Patients with other autoimmune diseases, uncontrolled infections, pregnancy or lactation were excluded. The chain joins TRBV20-1 to TRBJ1-2, with D hard to call. The TCR comes from an adult man with Graves' ophthalmopathy. Specimen: peripheral blood. The CDR3 DNA reads as TGCAGTGCTCCTAACGGATATGGCTACACCTTC. This sequence encodes CSAPNGYGYTF.